The source of this TCR beta chain is a study of blood T cell repertoires in COVID-19. Turning to the study itself: The United States, Italy and Spain supplied acute and convalescent COVID-19 samples. T cells, B-cell-depleted T cells, or PBMCs provided the cDNA or gDNA that served as material.

Source study methods: Amplified reference gene primers provided the basis for estimating nucleated cell counts. The table came from immunoSEQ multiplex PCR; TCRdb's copy has only in-frame clones and leaves some out. V, J and clone size were drawn from that table, and D and trimming were deduced from the DNA. The sample lists under 300,000 clones, about 83% seen once, with approximately 1.5% in the top ten. CDR3 length: 17 residues. The V and J ends lost 0 bases and 4 bases respectively, with 16 bases between them. The germline V gene has CDR1 KGHSH and CDR2 LQKENI. The specimen was peripheral blood. The sequence came from a woman aged 40 to 55 who had recovered from COVID-19. The V gene is TRBV18, the J gene TRBJ2-1; possibly TRBD1 for D (5 bases). The DNA of the CDR3 is TGTGCCAGCTCACCACCCGTCTATCAGGGATCTTACAATGAGCAGTTCTTC. It yields the protein CASSPPVYQGSYNEQFF.